This record concerns one T cell receptor (beta chain) sequence. Treatment indicated: around 19 received Ad26.COV2.S at low or high dose, single or two shots; roughly five received placebo; per-sample allocation not given. Day 63 following the first vaccine or placebo injection was when the samples were taken. Trimming stripped 0 bases from V and 8 bases from J, with 17 bases between. This CDR3 region has 15 residues. Germline V gives CDR1 SGHTS, CDR2 YDEGEE. The sample comes from a study of Ad26.COV2.S vaccination and SARS-CoV-2 variants. TCRdb keeps only in-frame clones here, not all; method: immunoSEQ multiplex PCR. The sample shows some 480,000 clones, around 88% of them seen only once.

The chain links TRBV5-8 to TRBJ1-2; D is uncertain. The source material was peripheral blood, sampled in a trial of Ad26.COV2.S vaccine versus placebo. This receptor was identified in a person between 18 and 60 years old who received the Ad26.COV2.S COVID-19 vaccine or a placebo. The CDR3 DNA follows: TGTGCCAGCAGCTTGGTGCGCACGGTCTTTGGAGGCTACACCTTC. It yields the protein CASSLVRTVFGGYTF.